What follows are 26 T cell receptor beta chains derived from one specimen sequenced in a study of blood T cells in healthy people across ages. Combining a sample-barcoded 5' primer with a J-beta primer mix, a second PCR ran for roughly 6 to 11 cycles. In TCRdb, the 5' RACE reads were re-called with MiXCR into one record per CDR3 protein. The data show about 780,000 distinct CDR3 sequences, with about 47% seen just once and over 15% held by the top ten. The sample was blood. These receptors came from a man at least 80 years old in good health.

There are a few counts of this clonotype. V is TRBV28 and J is TRBJ2-1, with TRBD1 matching over 11 bases. With 7 bases clipped from V and 6 bases from J, the junction kept 5 bases outside the gene matches. Germline values: CDR1 MDHEN, CDR2 SYDVKM. The CDR3 is 14 amino acids. CDR3 loop: CASTRDRGVNEQFF. CDR3 DNA sequence: TGTGCCAGCACCCGGGACAGGGGGGTCAATGAGCAGTTCTTC.

V usage is TRBV7-9 and J usage is TRBJ2-4; TRBD2 aligns across 12 bases. V shed 3 bases and J 5 bases; nucleotides not matched to a gene: 2. In germline, CDR1 is SEHNR, CDR2 FQNEAQ (reference sequence). CDR3 length: 15 residues. Here the CDR3 reads CASSFLAGGQNIQYF. CDR3 sequence (DNA): TGTGCCAGCAGCTTCCTAGCGGGAGGGCAAAACATTCAGTACTTC. Full variable domain (outside the CDR3, taken from reference TRBV7-9 and TRBJ2-4): DTGVSQNPRHKITKRGQNVTFRCDPISEHNRLYWYRQTLGQGPEFLTYFQNEAQLEKSRLLSDRFSAERPKGSFSTLEIQRTEQGDSAMYLCASSFLAGGQNIQYFGAGTRLSVL.

The chain links TRBV20-1 to TRBJ2-3, with 9 bases fitting TRBD1. Germline trimming cut 4 bases from V and 4 bases from J; bases unmatched to any gene: 6. Germline CDR1 and CDR2: DFQATT and SNEGSKA (reference sequence). The CDR3 runs 14 residues. CDR3 nucleotides: TGCAGTGCTACCTTAACAGGGGGCCCAGATACGCAGTATTTT. As protein: CSATLTGGPDTQYF.

The V gene is TRBV7-9, the J gene TRBJ1-2, with 7 nucleotides matching TRBD1. The V segment lost 5 bases and the J segment 0 bases; nucleotides outside the gene matches: 3. The CDR3 has 14 amino acids. Germline V gene data show CDR1 as SEHNR and CDR2 as FQNEAQ (reference sequence). The DNA for the CDR3 is TGTGCCAGCAGCCCGACAGGGTCTAACTATGGCTACACCTTC. Protein: CASSPTGSNYGYTF.

Note on this clonotype: A much bigger clone sits one base away, suggesting this may be a read error. The chain combines TRBV5-1 with TRBJ2-3; D is possibly TRBD2 (5 bases). CDR1 is SGHRS and CDR2 is YFSETQ in the germline V gene. The CDR3 runs 14 residues. Trimming pared 4 bases from V and 4 bases from J, leaving 13 bases between. The CDR3 spells CASSVNGISDTQYF. DNA of the CDR3: TGCGCCAGCAGCGTAAACGGGATTTCAGATACGCAGTATTTT. The complete variable domain, with remaining parts taken from reference TRBV5-1 and TRBJ2-3, reads KAGVTQTPRYLIKTRGQQVTLSCSPISGHRSVSWYQQTPGQGLQFLFEYFSETQRNKGNFPGRFSGRQFSNSRSEMNVSTLELGDSALYLCASSVNGISDTQYFGPGTRLTVL.

V is TRBV6-5 and J is TRBJ1-1; the match to TRBD1 covers 8 bases. V shed 6 bases and J 5 bases; nucleotides not matched to a gene: 11. Germline CDR1 MNHEY, CDR2 SVGAGI. This CDR3 has 15 residues. In DNA, the CDR3 is TGTGCCAGCAGGGATCGACAGGGGATGGGAACTGAAGCTTTCTTT. It translates to CASRDRQGMGTEAFF.

The chain combines TRBV7-3 with TRBJ1-1; D is unresolved. V was trimmed by 2 bases and J by 1 base, leaving 8 bases between them. Germline V CDR1 and CDR2: SGHTA, FQGTGA. The CDR3 consists of 14 residues. CDR3 amino acids: CASSLGVANTEAFF. The CDR3, as DNA: TGTGCCAGCAGCTTAGGCGTGGCGAACACTGAAGCTTTCTTT.

The rearrangement links TRBV25-1 to TRBJ2-1; 8 bases align to TRBD1. V lost 4 bases, J lost 13 bases, and 12 bases stayed unmatched. The CDR3 spans 14 residues. CDR1 is MGHDK, CDR2 SYGVNS, per germline. CDR3 DNA: TGTGCCAGCAGTGGTAACAGGGGGGAGGAGACCCAGTTCTTC. Its protein product is CASSGNRGEETQFF.

This clonotype appeared a single time. This chain's CDR3 is CASSFKRAGKETQYF. CDR3 in DNA: TGTGCCAGCAGCTTTAAAAGAGCCGGGAAAGAGACCCAGTACTTC. The chain links TRBV21-1 to TRBJ2-5; whether TRBD1, the table's D call, matches the DNA was not checked. TRBV21-1 corresponds to a pseudogene. This CDR3 comprises 15 residues.

The V gene is TRBV4-1, the J gene TRBJ2-7, with a tentative D call TRBD2 (6 bases). Germline lookup yields CDR1 MGHRA and CDR2 YSYEKL. V was clipped by 0 bases and J by 5 bases, with 14 bases between them. The CDR3 length is 15 residues. CDR3 DNA sequence: TGCGCCAGCAGCCAAGAGACGGGGGACGGGGACGAGCAGTACTTC. It codes for CASSQETGDGDEQYF.

The chain uses TRBV6-6 and TRBJ2-3; TRBD2 agrees at 9 bases. Germline V gives CDR1 MNHNY, CDR2 SVGAGI (reference sequence). The CDR3 totals 17 residues. V dropped 1 base and J dropped 2; count of bases not matched to a gene: 7. CDR3 DNA: TGTGCCAGCAGTTACTGGGGTAGCGGGAGCCCCACAGATACGCAGTATTTT. The encoded protein is CASSYWGSGSPTDTQYF.

This clonotype was observed a few times. The chain has TRBV7-2 and TRBJ2-7; D is possibly TRBD1 (5 bases). CDR1 is SGHTA, CDR2 FQGNSA, per germline. The CDR3 consists of 16 residues. Trimming removed 5 bases at V and 2 bases at J, with 19 bases between. The CDR3 nucleotides are TGTGCCAGCAGCCCTTTTGGGGCGTGGCCCCCCTACGAGCAGTACTTC. Amino acid sequence: CASSPFGAWPPYEQYF.

With respect to this clonotype: This may be a read error: a much more frequent sequence differs by one nucleotide. The V and J genes are TRBV20-1 and TRBJ2-1; TRBD2 is a possible D gene (6 bases). Trimming took 1 base from V and 13 from J, leaving 26 bases between them. There are 16 residues in the CDR3. Germline V gene sequence: CDR1 DFQATT, CDR2 SNEGSKA (reference sequence). This chain's CDR3 is CSARGIYSVTRETQFF. The CDR3 DNA reads TGCAGTGCTAGAGGGATATACAGTGTAACCCGGGAGACCCAGTTCTTC.

The rearrangement uses TRBV29-1 and TRBJ2-5, with D perhaps matching TRBD1 (6 bases). The J call may be faulty, since TRBJ2-4 better matches the DNA end. The V gene's germline CDR1 is SQVTM and CDR2 ANQGSEA. This CDR3 has 14 residues. The CDR3 DNA is TGCAGCGCCCTGGACAGTCCCCAGGAAAACATTCAGTACTTC. It yields the protein CSALDSPQENIQYF.

This clonotype was picked up many times. An end of the junction does not agree with germline; a read error may underlie this. This chain uses TRBV5-1 with TRBJ2-5; TRBD1 is a possible D gene (6 bases). CDR1 is SGHRS and CDR2 is YFSETQ in the germline V gene. The CDR3 spans 14 residues. For the CDR3, the DNA is TGTGCCAGCAGCTTAGAAGGGGGTCAAGAGACCCAGTACTTC. Protein: CASSLEGGQETQYF.

The chain joins TRBV7-3 to TRBJ2-1, with D possibly being TRBD2 (9 bases). The ends were cut back, 6 bases at V and 5 bases at J, with 17 bases in the middle. This CDR3 region has 15 residues. Germline V CDR1 and CDR2: SGHTA, FQGTGA. In DNA, the CDR3 is TGTGCCAGCAGTCAGGGGGCTAGCGGGAACAATGAGCAGTTCTTC. It translates to CASSQGASGNNEQFF.

The V and J genes are TRBV11-2 and TRBJ2-7, with D possibly being TRBD1 (6 bases). Trimming removed 3 bases from V and 0 bases from J, with 12 bases in between. Germline values: CDR1 SGHAT, CDR2 FQNNGV. The CDR3 extends over 15 amino acids. In DNA form, the CDR3 reads TGTGCCAGCAGCTTGGCCGGGACACCCTCCTACGAGCAGTACTTC. This codes for CASSLAGTPSYEQYF.

The chain joins TRBV6-2 or TRBV6-3 to TRBJ2-5, with 14 nucleotides matching TRBD2. Looked up from germline, CDR1 is MNHEY and CDR2 is SVGEGT. The CDR3 spans 17 residues. V dropped 1 base and J dropped 5; count of bases not matched to a gene: 6. The DNA for the CDR3 is TGTGCCAGCAGTTACTTCGGGGGACTAGCGGGAGAGGAGACCCAGTACTTC. Translated: CASSYFGGLAGEETQYF.

This clonotype was detected only a few times. V and J are TRBV10-3 and TRBJ2-7, with 10 bases that match TRBD2. The CDR3 is 15 residues long. The germline CDR1 and CDR2 sequences are ENHRY and SYGVKD. The trim removed 3 bases at V and 6 bases at J, leaving 8 bases unmatched. The CDR3 here is CAISDPAAGGSEQYF. For the CDR3, the DNA is TGTGCCATCAGTGACCCTGCAGCGGGAGGGTCCGAGCAGTACTTC.

The chain is built from TRBV3-1 and TRBJ2-1; TRBD1 aligns across 9 bases. V shed 1 base, J shed 0 bases, and the junction held 4 bases outside the gene matches. Per germline, CDR1 LGHDT and CDR2 YNNKEL (reference sequence). The CDR3 runs to 17 residues. CDR3 DNA sequence: TGTGCCAGCAGCCAAGTGCCGGGACAGGGCTCCTACAATGAGCAGTTCTTC. It encodes CASSQVPGQGSYNEQFF.

The sample holds one count of this clonotype. The V call is TRBV5-1, the J call TRBJ2-7; 11 bases match TRBD1. Germline assignment: CDR1 SGHRS and CDR2 YFSETQ. The CDR3 length is 13 residues. Unmatched junction bases numbered 7, after V lost 7 bases and J lost 7 bases. This CDR3 is CASGGTGGREQYF. DNA of the CDR3: TGCGCCAGCGGCGGGACAGGGGGAAGGGAGCAGTACTTC.

This clonotype came up a few times. The V gene is TRBV2, the J gene TRBJ2-7, with 9 positions matching TRBD1. Germline lookup yields CDR1 SNHLY and CDR2 FYNNEI. The CDR3 has 14 residues. V shed 6 bases and J 6 bases; nucleotides not matched to a gene: 9. The CDR3 nucleotides are TGTGCCAGCAGGAAGGACAGGGGAGGTGGCGAGCAGTACTTC. Its protein is CASRKDRGGGEQYF.

The J gene is TRBJ2-2, the V gene TRBV6-5; unclear D gene. The CDR3 totals 11 residues. Trimming cost V 4 bases and J 7 bases, with 4 bases left between them. CDR1 and CDR2 from the germline V gene are MNHEY and SVGAGI. The CDR3 loop is CASSSGGELFF. In nucleotides, the CDR3 is TGTGCCAGCAGTTCGGGCGGGGAGCTGTTTTTT.

This clonotype has at least ten counts. J is TRBJ2-5 and V is TRBV20-1; no reliable D call. The germline V and J ends were trimmed by 4 bases and 2 bases, with 14 bases remaining between them. Germline V gene sequence: CDR1 DFQATT, CDR2 SNEGSKA (reference sequence). The CDR3 runs to 14 residues. CDR3 amino acids: CSAILRFEQETQYF. CDR3 DNA sequence: TGCAGTGCTATTTTAAGGTTTGAACAAGAGACCCAGTACTTC.

With regard to this clonotype: One junction end does not reproduce the germline sequence, and a read error may be involved. The rearrangement joins TRBV28 to TRBJ1-6; 7 bases are a match to TRBD1. Germline CDR1 is MDHEN and CDR2 is SYDVKM. This CDR3 has 18 amino acids. The CDR3 DNA is TGTGTCAGCAGTCCGAGCGGGGACAGCAGCTCCTATAATTCACCCCTCCACTTT. Its protein product is CVSSPSGDSSSYNSPLHF.

This clonotype has only a few counts. The V call is TRBV5-1, the J call TRBJ2-7; D remains unclear. V lost 4 bases, J lost 5 bases, and 19 bases lay in between. Germline V gene lookup returns CDR1 SGHRS and CDR2 YFSETQ. This CDR3 comprises 15 residues. The CDR3, as DNA: TGCGCCAGCAGCCCACTACCCTCGGAGACGAACGAGCAGTACTTC. It translates to CASSPLPSETNEQYF.